This TCR beta chain derives from a study of identical twins. The V end was cut by 2 bases, the J end by 3 bases, with 14 bases between. Germline CDR1 and CDR2: LNHNV and YYDKDF (reference sequence). This CDR3 spans 16 amino acids. In this sample, this clonotype turned up many times. What it binds is unknown. Unique molecular identifiers were in the cDNA, with template-switch universal primer binding. One entry per CDR3 protein results from TCRdb running MiXCR on the 5' RACE reads. The sample yields 690,000 or so distinct CDR3 sequences, over 5% seen once. With no exceptions, donors were healthy Caucasians. Whole-study findings and limits: Researchers caution that invariant MAIT and iNKT cells could partly confound zero-insertion analyses. Findings came from cross-sectional statistics, without long-term follow-up of donors.

The chain is built from TRBV15 and TRBJ2-1; D could derive from TRBD1 or TRBD2 (5 bases each). The TCR comes from a man aged 18 to 30 in good health. The sample taken for sequencing was naive T cells sorted from blood. CDR3 bases: TGTGCCACCAGCAGACAAACGGGACCGGGCTACAATGAGCAGTTCTTC. Translating gives CATSRQTGPGYNEQFF.